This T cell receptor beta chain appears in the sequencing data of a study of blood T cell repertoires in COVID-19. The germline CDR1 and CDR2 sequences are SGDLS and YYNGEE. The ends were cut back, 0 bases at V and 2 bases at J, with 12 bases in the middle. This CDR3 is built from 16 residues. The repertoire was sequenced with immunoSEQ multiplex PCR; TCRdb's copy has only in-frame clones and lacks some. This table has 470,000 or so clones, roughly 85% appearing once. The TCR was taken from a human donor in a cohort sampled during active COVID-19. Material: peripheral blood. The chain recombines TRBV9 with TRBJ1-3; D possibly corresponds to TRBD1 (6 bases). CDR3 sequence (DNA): TGTGCCAGCAGCGTAGGGGTGGGGGCCACTGGAAACACCATATATTTT. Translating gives CASSVGVGATGNTIYF.